This T cell receptor (beta chain) was recovered during a study of regulatory T cells in long-lasting Graves disease. Combining iRepertoire HTBI primers with Arm-PCR of CDR3 regions, the authors built TCR beta libraries. TCRdb analysed the multiplex PCR reads with MiXCR anew, one entry per CDR3 protein. The sample lists a few hundred thousand distinct CDR3 sequences, 20% to 30% occurring once. Indicated time point: persistent/refractory GD, antithyroid drugs over 5 years with positive TRAb. TCR sequences were obtained from RNA taken from PBMCs. Looked up from germline, CDR1 is MNHEY and CDR2 is SVGEGT. Trimming took off 0 bases at V and 3 bases at J, with 15 bases between the two ends. The CDR3 runs 16 residues. This clonotype was seen repeatedly, ten times or more.

The V and J genes are TRBV6-2 or TRBV6-3 and TRBJ2-7; the D is unclear. Sequences were derived from peripheral blood mononuclear cells (PBMCs), sampled when the disease was refractory, from a patient treated with antithyroid drugs. The receptor was isolated from a female donor with Graves disease. The CDR3 DNA follows: TGTGCCAGCAGTTACTCTGGCCGGAGTGAACTCTACGAGCAGTACTTC. Translating it yields CASSYSGRSELYEQYF.